These 2 T cell receptor beta chains were sequenced from one sample in a study of blood T cell repertoires in COVID-19 (dated by TCRdb to the early 2020s). To prepare the library, the immunoSEQ multiplex PCR assay was applied. In its TCRdb copy, this immuneACCESS table keeps in-frame sequences only and misses some clones. Where compared with another copy, unresolved V genes explain less than half of these, and the others have no known cause. The sample table shows fewer than 70,000 clones, and 80% to 90% are seen once. About 7.8% of the sample is in the top ten clones. The sequencing sample was made of peripheral blood. The receptors were sampled from a man aged 50-59 years with active COVID-19.

V usage is TRBV30 and J usage is TRBJ1-1; a possible D gene is TRBD1 (6 bases). Germline V lookup: CDR1 GTSNPN, CDR2 SVGIG (reference sequence). V was pared by 5 bases and J by 3 bases, with 16 bases between. The CDR3 is 14 residues long. The CDR3 loop reads CAWVGTRRYTEAFF. In DNA, the CDR3 is TGTGCCTGGGTCGGGACACGGAGGTACACTGAAGCTTTCTTT. Complete variable domain (other parts from reference TRBV30 and TRBJ1-1): SQTIHQWPATLVQPVGSPLSLECTVEGTSNPNLYWYRQAAGRGLQLLFYSVGIGQISSEVPQNLSASRPQDRQFILSSKKLLLSDSGFYLCAWVGTRRYTEAFFGQGTRLTVV.

The chain has TRBV28 and TRBJ2-3; 10 bases fit TRBD2. Germline CDR1 and CDR2: MDHEN and SYDVKM. The V segment lost 2 bases and the J segment 2 bases; nucleotides outside the gene matches: 4. CDR3 length: 16 residues. The DNA for the CDR3 is TGTGCCAGCAGTTTAATACTAGCGGGGCACACAGATACGCAGTATTTT. This codes for CASSLILAGHTDTQYF. The whole variable domain, remainder taken from reference TRBV28 and TRBJ2-3, is DVKVTQSSRYLVKRTGEKVFLECVQDMDHENMFWYRQDPGLGLRLIYFSYDVKMKEKGDIPEGYSVSREKKERFSLILESASTNQTSMYLCASSLILAGHTDTQYFGPGTRLTVL.